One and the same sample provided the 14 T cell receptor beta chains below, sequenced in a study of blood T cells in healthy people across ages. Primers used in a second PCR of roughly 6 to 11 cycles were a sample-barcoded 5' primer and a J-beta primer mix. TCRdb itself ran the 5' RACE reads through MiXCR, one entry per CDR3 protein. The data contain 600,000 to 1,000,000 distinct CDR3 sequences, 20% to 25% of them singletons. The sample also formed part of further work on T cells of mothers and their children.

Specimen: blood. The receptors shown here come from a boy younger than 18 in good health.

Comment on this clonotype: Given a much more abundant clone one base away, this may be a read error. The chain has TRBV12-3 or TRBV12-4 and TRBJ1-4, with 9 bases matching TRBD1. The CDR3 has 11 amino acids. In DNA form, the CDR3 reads TGTGCCAGCAGCGGACAGGGGAAACTGCTTTTT. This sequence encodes CASSGQGKLLF.

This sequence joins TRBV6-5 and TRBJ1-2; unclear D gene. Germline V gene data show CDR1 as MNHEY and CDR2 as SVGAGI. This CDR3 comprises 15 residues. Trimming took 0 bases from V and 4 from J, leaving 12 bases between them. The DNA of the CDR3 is TGTGCCAGCAGTTACTCTGGAGCAGGCCCCTATGGCTACACCTTC. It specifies CASSYSGAGPYGYTF.

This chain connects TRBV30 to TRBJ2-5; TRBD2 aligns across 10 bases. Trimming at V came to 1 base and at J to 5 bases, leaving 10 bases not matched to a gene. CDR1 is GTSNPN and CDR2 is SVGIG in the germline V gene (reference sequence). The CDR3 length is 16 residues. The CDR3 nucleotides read TGTGCCTGGAGTGGGAAGCGGGGGGGCGTGGAGGAGACCCAGTACTTC. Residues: CAWSGKRGGVEETQYF.

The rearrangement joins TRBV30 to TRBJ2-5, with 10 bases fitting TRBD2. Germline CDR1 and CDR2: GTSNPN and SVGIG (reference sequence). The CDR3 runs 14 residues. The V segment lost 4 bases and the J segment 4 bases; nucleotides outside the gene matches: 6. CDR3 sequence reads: CAWIAGGRRETQYF. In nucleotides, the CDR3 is TGTGCCTGGATAGCGGGGGGACGCCGAGAGACCCAGTACTTC.

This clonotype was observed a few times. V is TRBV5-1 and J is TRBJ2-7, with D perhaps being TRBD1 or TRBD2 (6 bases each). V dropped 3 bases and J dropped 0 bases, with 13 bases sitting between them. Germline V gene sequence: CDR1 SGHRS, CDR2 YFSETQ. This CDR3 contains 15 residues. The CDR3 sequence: CASSSPGASSYEQYF. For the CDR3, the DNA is TGCGCCAGCAGCTCCCCGGGGGCCAGCTCCTACGAGCAGTACTTC.

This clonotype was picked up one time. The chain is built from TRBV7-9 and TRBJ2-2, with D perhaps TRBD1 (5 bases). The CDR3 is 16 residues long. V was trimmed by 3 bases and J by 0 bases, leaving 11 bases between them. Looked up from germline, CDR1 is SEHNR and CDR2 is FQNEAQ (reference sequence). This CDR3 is CASSFLWGANTGELFF. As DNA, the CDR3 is TGTGCCAGCAGCTTTTTGTGGGGCGCGAACACCGGGGAGCTGTTTTTT.

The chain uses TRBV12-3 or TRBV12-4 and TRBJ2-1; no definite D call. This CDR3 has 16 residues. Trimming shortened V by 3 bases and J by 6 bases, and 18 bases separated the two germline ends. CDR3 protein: CASSFWRGNAINEQFF. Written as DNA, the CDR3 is TGTGCCAGCAGTTTTTGGAGAGGAAATGCTATCAATGAGCAGTTCTTC.

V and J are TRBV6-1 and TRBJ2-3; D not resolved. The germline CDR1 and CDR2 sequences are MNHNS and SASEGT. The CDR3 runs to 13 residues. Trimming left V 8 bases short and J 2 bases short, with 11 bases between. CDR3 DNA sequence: TGTGCCAGCTTGATGGACCTCACAGATACGCAGTATTTT. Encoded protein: CASLMDLTDTQYF.

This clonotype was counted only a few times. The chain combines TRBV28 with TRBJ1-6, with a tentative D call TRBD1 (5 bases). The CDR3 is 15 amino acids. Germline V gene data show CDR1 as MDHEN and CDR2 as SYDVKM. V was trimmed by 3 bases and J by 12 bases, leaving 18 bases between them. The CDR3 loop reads CASSFRETVLRPLHF. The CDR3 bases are TGTGCCAGCAGTTTCAGGGAAACGGTACTAAGACCCCTCCACTTT.

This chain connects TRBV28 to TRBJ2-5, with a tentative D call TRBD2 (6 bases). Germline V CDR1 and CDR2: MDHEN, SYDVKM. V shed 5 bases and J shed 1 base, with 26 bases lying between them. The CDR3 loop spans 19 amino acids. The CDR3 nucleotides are TGTGCCAGCAGTGGAGGGCGGGTCTCGGGGCGATTTTTCCAAGAGACCCAGTACTTC. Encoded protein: CASSGGRVSGRFFQETQYF.

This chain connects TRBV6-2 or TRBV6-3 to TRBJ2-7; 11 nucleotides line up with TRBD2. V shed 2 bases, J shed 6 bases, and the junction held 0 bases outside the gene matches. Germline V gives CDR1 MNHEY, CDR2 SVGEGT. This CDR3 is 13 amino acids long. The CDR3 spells CASSYGLAGEQYF. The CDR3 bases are TGTGCCAGCAGTTACGGACTAGCGGGCGAGCAGTACTTC.

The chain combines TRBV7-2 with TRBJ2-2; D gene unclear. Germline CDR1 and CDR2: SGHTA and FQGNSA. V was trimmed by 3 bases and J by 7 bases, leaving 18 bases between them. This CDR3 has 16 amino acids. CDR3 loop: CASSLNLVAAVGELFF. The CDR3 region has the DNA TGTGCCAGCAGCTTGAACTTAGTTGCGGCGGTCGGGGAGCTGTTTTTT.

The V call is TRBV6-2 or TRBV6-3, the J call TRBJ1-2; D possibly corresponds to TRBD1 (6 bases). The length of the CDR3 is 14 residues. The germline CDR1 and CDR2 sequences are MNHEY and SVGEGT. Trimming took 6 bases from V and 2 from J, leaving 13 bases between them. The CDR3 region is CASRLTGMNYGYTF. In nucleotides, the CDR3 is TGTGCCAGCAGACTAACAGGGATGAACTATGGCTACACCTTC.

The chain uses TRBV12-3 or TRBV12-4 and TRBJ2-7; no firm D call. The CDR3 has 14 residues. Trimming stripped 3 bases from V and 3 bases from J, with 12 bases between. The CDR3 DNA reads TGTGCCAGCAGTTTTTCATTTGACAACTACGAGCAGTACTTC. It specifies CASSFSFDNYEQYF.